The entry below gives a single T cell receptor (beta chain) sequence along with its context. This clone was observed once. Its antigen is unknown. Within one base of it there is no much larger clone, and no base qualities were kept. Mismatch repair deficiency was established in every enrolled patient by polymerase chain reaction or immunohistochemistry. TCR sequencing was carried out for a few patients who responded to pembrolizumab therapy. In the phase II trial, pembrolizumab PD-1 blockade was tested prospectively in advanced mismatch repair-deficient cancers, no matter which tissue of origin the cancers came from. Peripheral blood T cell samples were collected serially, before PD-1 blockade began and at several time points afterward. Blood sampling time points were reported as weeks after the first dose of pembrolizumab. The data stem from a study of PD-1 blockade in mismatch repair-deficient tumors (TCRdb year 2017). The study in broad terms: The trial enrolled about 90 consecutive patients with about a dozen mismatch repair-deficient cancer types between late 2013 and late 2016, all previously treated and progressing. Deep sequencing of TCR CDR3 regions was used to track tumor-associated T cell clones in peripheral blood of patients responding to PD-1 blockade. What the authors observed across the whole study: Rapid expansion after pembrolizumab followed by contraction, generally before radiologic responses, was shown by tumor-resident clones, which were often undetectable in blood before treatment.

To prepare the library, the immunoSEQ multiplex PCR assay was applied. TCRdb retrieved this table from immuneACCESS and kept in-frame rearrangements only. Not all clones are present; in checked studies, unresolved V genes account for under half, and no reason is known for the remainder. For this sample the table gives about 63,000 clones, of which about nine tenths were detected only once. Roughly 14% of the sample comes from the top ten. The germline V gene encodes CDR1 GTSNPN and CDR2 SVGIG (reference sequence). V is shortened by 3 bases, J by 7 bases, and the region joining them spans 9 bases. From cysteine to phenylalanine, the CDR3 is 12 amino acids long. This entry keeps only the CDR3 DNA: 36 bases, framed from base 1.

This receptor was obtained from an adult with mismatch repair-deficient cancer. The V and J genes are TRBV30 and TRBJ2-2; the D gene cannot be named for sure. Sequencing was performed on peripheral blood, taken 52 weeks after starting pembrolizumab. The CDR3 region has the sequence CAWRVGNGELFF. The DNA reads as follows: TGTGCCTGGAGAGTCGGAAACGGGGAGCTGTTTTTT.